Below are 21 T cell receptor beta chains sequenced from a single sample in a study of Graves' ophthalmopathy and Graves' hyperthyroidism. The study amplified TCR beta CDR3 regions using RNA transcripts. The first round was an RT-PCR with HTBI primers, and the second round was a multiplex PCR. TCRdb passed the multiplex PCR reads through MiXCR, listing each CDR3 protein once. The sample carries some 160,000 distinct CDR3 sequences, 30% to 45% recorded once. Specimen: peripheral blood. The receptor set was obtained from a man aged 25-45 years with Graves' ophthalmopathy.

The chain carries TRBV6-2 or TRBV6-3 and TRBJ1-5; possible D gene TRBD1, 5 bases. The CDR3 runs to 14 residues. Per germline, CDR1 MNHEY and CDR2 SVGEGT. V shed 3 bases and J shed 12 bases, with 18 bases lying between them. CDR3 DNA: TGTGCCAGCAGTTATGGGGCTGAGGTGAGTCTCCAGCATTTT. Protein: CASSYGAEVSLQHF.

This chain joins TRBV6-2 or TRBV6-3 and TRBJ2-7; 8 nucleotides line up with TRBD1. From germline, CDR1 is MNHEY and CDR2 SVGEGT. This CDR3 has 17 amino acids. V lost 2 bases to trimming and J lost 3 bases; unmatched junction nucleotides: 12. Written as DNA, the CDR3 is TGTGCCAGCAGTTACCCTCAGACAGGGGAGATTAACTACGAGCAGTACTTC. It codes for CASSYPQTGEINYEQYF.

This clonotype was detected ten times or more. V usage is TRBV24-1 and J usage is TRBJ2-2; TRBD2 aligns across 11 bases. Trimming at V came to 7 bases and at J to 2 bases, leaving 5 bases not matched to a gene. Germline loops: CDR1 KGHDR, CDR2 SFDVKD. This CDR3 spans 16 amino acids. The CDR3 is CATSHSGRANTGELFF. In DNA form, the CDR3 reads TGTGCCACCAGCCATAGCGGGAGGGCCAACACCGGGGAGCTGTTTTTT.

This clonotype has a count of ten or more. V is TRBV6-2 or TRBV6-3 and J is TRBJ2-2; 9 bases are a match to TRBD1. V gave up 7 bases and J gave up 4 bases; unmatched junction bases: 10. This CDR3 has 16 residues. The germline CDR1 and CDR2 sequences are MNHEY and SVGEGT. In nucleotides, the CDR3 is TGTGCCAGCACCCTCCCCGGGACAGGGCTCACCGGGGAGCTGTTTTTT. This encodes CASTLPGTGLTGELFF.

This chain links TRBV7-2 with TRBJ1-2; no clear D gene. The CDR3 length is 14 residues. The V gene's germline CDR1 is SGHTA and CDR2 FQGNSA. Trimming took off 5 bases at V and 4 bases at J, with 14 bases between the two ends. CDR3 residues: CASSLSRESYGYTF. The CDR3 nucleotides are TGTGCCAGCAGCCTCTCTCGGGAAAGCTATGGCTACACCTTC. The full variable domain, its missing parts supplied by reference TRBV7-2 and TRBJ1-2, is GAGVSQSPSNKVTEKGKDVELRCDPISGHTALYWYRQSLGQGLEFLIYFQGNSAPDKSGLPSDRFSAERTGGSVSTLTIQRTQQEDSAVYLCASSLSRESYGYTFGSGTRLTVV.

This clonotype was seen a few times. The chain has TRBV20-1 and TRBJ2-7, with 10 bases matching TRBD1. The CDR3 length is 14 residues. CDR1 and CDR2 from the germline V gene are DFQATT and SNEGSKA (reference sequence). The trim removed 3 bases at V and 2 bases at J, leaving 4 bases unmatched. The CDR3 DNA sequence: TGCAGTGCTAGCAGGGACAGGGGCCCCTACGAGCAGTACTTC. Its translation: CSASRDRGPYEQYF.

The rearrangement uses TRBV30 and TRBJ1-6; 11 positions agree with TRBD1. Germline trimming cut 5 bases from V and 8 bases from J; bases unmatched to any gene: 5. Germline lookup yields CDR1 GTSNPN and CDR2 SVGIG (reference sequence). This CDR3 comprises 14 residues. For the CDR3, the DNA is TGTGCCTGGGGACCGGGACAGGGGGATTCACCCCTCCACTTT. Its translation: CAWGPGQGDSPLHF.

This clonotype was counted at least ten times. This chain uses TRBV12-3 or TRBV12-4 with TRBJ1-6; 7 bases are a match to TRBD1. The CDR3 totals 16 residues. Unmatched junction bases numbered 2, after V lost 0 bases and J lost 3 bases. For the CDR3, the DNA is TGTGCCAGCAGTTTAGCACAGGGGTTCTATAATTCACCCCTCCACTTT. Encoded protein: CASSLAQGFYNSPLHF.

This clonotype was found many times. This sequence joins TRBV19 and TRBJ1-5, with D uncertain. The CDR3 covers 12 residues. Trimming cost V 1 base and J 5 bases, with 3 bases left between them. Per germline, CDR1 LNHDA and CDR2 SQIVND (reference sequence). The CDR3 reads CASSIVDQPQHF. The CDR3 nucleotides read TGTGCCAGTAGTATAGTTGATCAGCCCCAGCATTTT.

Note on this clonotype: At one of its ends the junction is not consistent with the germline gene, which may arise from a read error. The chain couples TRBV11-1 to TRBJ2-7; the D gene is possibly TRBD2 (7 bases). This CDR3 region has 16 residues. CDR1 SGHAT and CDR2 FQDESV come from the germline V gene (reference sequence). The CDR3, as DNA: TGTGCCACCAGCTACACCTACAGGGAGGGGCCGGACGAGCAGTACTTC. This codes for CATSYTYREGPDEQYF. The complete variable domain, with remaining parts taken from reference TRBV11-1 and TRBJ2-7, reads EAEVAQSPRYKITEKSQAVAFWCDPISGHATLYWYRQILGQGPELLVQFQDESVVDDSQLPKDRFSAERLKGVDSTLKIQPAELGDSAMYLCATSYTYREGPDEQYFGPGTRLTVT.

The chain combines TRBV20-1 with TRBJ2-5, with TRBD1 matching over 10 bases. Trimming cost V 6 bases and J 9 bases; bases outside gene matches: 13. The CDR3 contains 14 residues. Germline loops: CDR1 DFQATT, CDR2 SNEGSKA (reference sequence). This CDR3 reads CSAPPGQGQGAQYF. The CDR3 DNA is TGCAGTGCACCACCGGGACAGGGGCAAGGGGCCCAGTACTTC.

This clonotype appeared many times. The CDR3, as DNA: TGTGCCAGCAGTTACGAGGGAGGGGCCACCGGGGAGCTGTTTTTT. Translation gives CASSYEGGATGELFF. The rearrangement joins TRBV6-5 to TRBJ2-2; 7 bases are a match to TRBD2. CDR1 MNHEY and CDR2 SVGAGI come from the germline V gene. There are 15 residues in the CDR3. V shed 2 bases, J shed 4 bases, and the junction held 4 bases outside the gene matches.

In this sample, this clonotype turned up once. The chain uses TRBV6-1 and TRBJ2-7, with 7 bases that match TRBD2. J was trimmed by 0 bases and V by 5 bases; bases with no gene match: 7. This CDR3 comprises 15 residues. Germline CDR1 reads MNHNS; CDR2 reads SASEGT. Written as DNA, the CDR3 is TGTGCCAGCAGTCGGCTGGCGGGAGCCTCCTACGAGCAGTACTTC. Amino acids: CASSRLAGASYEQYF.

The sample holds many counts of this clonotype. The chain links TRBV28 to TRBJ1-2; the match to TRBD1 covers 10 bases. Trimming removed 4 bases from V and 8 bases from J; junction bases left unmatched: 7. Germline V CDR1 and CDR2: MDHEN, SYDVKM. This CDR3 has 14 amino acids. CDR3 protein: CASSSSTGGRGYTF. DNA of the CDR3: TGTGCCAGCAGTTCATCGACAGGGGGCCGGGGCTACACCTTC.

This clonotype has ten or more counts. The rearrangement links TRBV5-1 to TRBJ2-2; the match to TRBD2 covers 7 bases. Germline values: CDR1 SGHRS, CDR2 YFSETQ. V shed 4 bases and J 1 base; nucleotides not matched to a gene: 4. The CDR3 covers 15 residues. CDR3 amino acids: CASSRSSGNTGELFF. The CDR3 DNA reads as TGCGCCAGCAGCCGGTCTAGCGGGAACACCGGGGAGCTGTTTTTT.

In this sample, this clonotype turned up many times. The chain has TRBV28 and TRBJ2-7; 7 bases are shared with TRBD2. The CDR3 runs 14 residues. V lost 8 bases to trimming and J lost 1 base; unmatched junction nucleotides: 8. Germline V gene data show CDR1 as MDHEN and CDR2 as SYDVKM. CDR3 residues: CASSPGGLSYEQYF. In DNA, the CDR3 is TGTGCCAGCTCTCCGGGAGGATTGTCCTACGAGCAGTACTTC.

The rearrangement links TRBV2 to TRBJ2-3; D ambiguous. Deletions cut 4 bases from V and 2 bases from J, with 10 bases between. CDR1 and CDR2 from the germline V gene are SNHLY and FYNNEI. The CDR3 is 14 amino acids. The CDR3 spells CASSVGGDTDTQYF. The CDR3 nucleotides are TGTGCCAGCAGTGTCGGTGGGGACACAGATACGCAGTATTTT.

The chain joins TRBV7-2 to TRBJ2-7; 12 nucleotides match TRBD1. V lost 5 bases and J lost 4; bases outside the gene matches: 6. There are 15 residues in the CDR3. Germline values: CDR1 SGHTA, CDR2 FQGNSA. The CDR3 bases are TGTGCCAGCAGCCCCCCGGGACAGGGGGCATACGAGCAGTACTTC. It codes for CASSPPGQGAYEQYF.

This clonotype was detected ten times or more. The J gene is TRBJ1-2, the V gene TRBV11-3; 8 nucleotides line up with TRBD1. CDR1 SGHNT and CDR2 YENEEA come from the germline V gene. The V and J ends lost 1 base and 6 bases, in that order; junction bases with no gene match: 10. The CDR3 is 16 residues long. The CDR3 coding sequence is TGTGCCAGCAGCTTAGTCCACACGGACAGGGTCCATGGCTACACCTTC. Its protein product is CASSLVHTDRVHGYTF.

This rearrangement joins TRBV30 to TRBJ1-3; D uncertain. V lost 1 base and J 0 bases, leaving 10 bases between the germline ends. Germline lookup yields CDR1 GTSNPN and CDR2 SVGIG (reference sequence). The length of the CDR3 is 15 residues. The CDR3 DNA follows: TGTGCCTGGAGTGGTAAAGGGCCCTCTGGAAACACCATATATTTT. Its protein is CAWSGKGPSGNTIYF.

This clonotype was found many times. This chain links TRBV28 with TRBJ2-5; maybe TRBD2 (5 bases). With 6 bases removed from V and 5 bases from J, the gap between germline ends came to 19 bases. Germline V gene lookup returns CDR1 MDHEN and CDR2 SYDVKM. The CDR3 consists of 15 residues. The CDR3 protein is CASRTLRNPGETQYF. The CDR3 bases are TGTGCCAGCAGAACCCTCCGGAACCCGGGGGAGACCCAGTACTTC.